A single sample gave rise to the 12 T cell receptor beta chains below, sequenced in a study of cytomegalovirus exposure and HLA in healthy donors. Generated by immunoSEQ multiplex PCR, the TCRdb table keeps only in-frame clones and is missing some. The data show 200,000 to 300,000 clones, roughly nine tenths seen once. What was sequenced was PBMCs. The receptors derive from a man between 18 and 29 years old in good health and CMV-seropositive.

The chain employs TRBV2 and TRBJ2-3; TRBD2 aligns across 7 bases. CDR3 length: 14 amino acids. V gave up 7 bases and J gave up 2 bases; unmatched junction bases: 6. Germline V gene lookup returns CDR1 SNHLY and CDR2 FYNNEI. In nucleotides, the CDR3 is TGTGCCAGCAATCATGCGGGAGACACAGATACGCAGTATTTT. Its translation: CASNHAGDTDTQYF. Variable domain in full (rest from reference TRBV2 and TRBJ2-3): EPEVTQTPSHQVTQMGQEVILRCVPISNHLYFYWYRQILGQKVEFLVSFYNNEISEKSEIFDDQFSVERPDGSNFTLKIRSTKLEDSAMYFCASNHAGDTDTQYFGPGTRLTVL.

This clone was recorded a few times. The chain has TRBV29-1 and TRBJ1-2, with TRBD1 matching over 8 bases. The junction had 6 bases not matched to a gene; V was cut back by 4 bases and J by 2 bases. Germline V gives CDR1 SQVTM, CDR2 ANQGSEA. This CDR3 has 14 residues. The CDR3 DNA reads TGCAGCGTTGGATCAGGGGGCTCGAACTATGGCTACACCTTC. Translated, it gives CSVGSGGSNYGYTF.

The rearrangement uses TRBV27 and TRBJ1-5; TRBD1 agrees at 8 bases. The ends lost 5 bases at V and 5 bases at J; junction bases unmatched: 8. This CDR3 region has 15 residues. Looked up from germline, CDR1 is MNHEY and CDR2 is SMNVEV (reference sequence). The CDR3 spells CASSPWTGTDQPQHF. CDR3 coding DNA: TGTGCCAGCAGTCCCTGGACAGGGACCGATCAGCCCCAGCATTTT.

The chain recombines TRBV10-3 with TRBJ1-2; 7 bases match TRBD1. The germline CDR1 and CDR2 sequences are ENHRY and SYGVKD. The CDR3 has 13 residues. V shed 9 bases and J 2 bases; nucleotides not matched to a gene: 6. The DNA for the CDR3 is TGTGCCATAGGAACAGGGGACAACTATGGCTACACCTTC. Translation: CAIGTGDNYGYTF.

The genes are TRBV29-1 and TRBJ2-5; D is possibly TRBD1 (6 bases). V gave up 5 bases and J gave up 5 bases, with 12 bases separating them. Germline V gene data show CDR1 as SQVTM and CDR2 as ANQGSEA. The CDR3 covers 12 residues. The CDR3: CSVQAGDETQYF. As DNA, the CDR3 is TGCAGCGTTCAAGCAGGGGATGAGACCCAGTACTTC.

CDR3 region: CASSSLAGGGPYEQYF. The CDR3 DNA is TGTGCCAGCAGTTCGTTAGCGGGAGGGGGACCCTACGAGCAGTACTTC. This chain uses TRBV6-5 with TRBJ2-7, with 11 bases lining up with TRBD2. Germline lookup yields CDR1 MNHEY and CDR2 SVGAGI. J gave up 2 bases and V 4 bases, and 7 bases lay outside the gene matches. The CDR3 runs 16 residues.

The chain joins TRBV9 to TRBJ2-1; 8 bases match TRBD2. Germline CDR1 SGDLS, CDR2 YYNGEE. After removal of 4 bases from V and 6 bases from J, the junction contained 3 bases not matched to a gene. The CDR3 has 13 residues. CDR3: CASSPGLVNEQFF. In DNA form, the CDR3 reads TGTGCCAGCAGCCCGGGACTAGTCAATGAGCAGTTCTTC.

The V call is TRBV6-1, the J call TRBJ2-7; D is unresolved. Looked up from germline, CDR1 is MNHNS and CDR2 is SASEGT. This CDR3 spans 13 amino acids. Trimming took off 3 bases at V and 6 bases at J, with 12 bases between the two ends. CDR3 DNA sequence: TGTGCCAGCAGTGATTACCTCTTGCGCGAGCAGTACTTC. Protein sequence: CASSDYLLREQYF.

The CDR3 protein is CASSETSGVYNEQFF. The CDR3 DNA sequence: TGTGCCAGCAGCGAGACTAGCGGGGTCTACAATGAGCAGTTCTTC. This chain uses TRBV9 with TRBJ2-1; 11 nucleotides align to TRBD2. V lost 3 bases and J lost 3; bases outside the gene matches: 2. CDR3 length: 15 residues. Germline V CDR1 and CDR2: SGDLS, YYNGEE.

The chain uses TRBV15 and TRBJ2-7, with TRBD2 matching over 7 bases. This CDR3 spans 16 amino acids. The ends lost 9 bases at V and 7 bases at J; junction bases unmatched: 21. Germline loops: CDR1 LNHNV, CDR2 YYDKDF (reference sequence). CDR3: CATAAETGTISREQYF. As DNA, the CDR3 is TGTGCCACGGCTGCCGAGACCGGGACTATCAGTAGGGAGCAGTACTTC. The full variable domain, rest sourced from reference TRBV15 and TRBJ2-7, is DAMVIQNPRYQVTQFGKPVTLSCSQTLNHNVMYWYQQKSSQAPKLLFHYYDKDFNNEADTPDNFQSRRPNTSFCFLDIRSPGLGDTAMYLCATAAETGTISREQYFGPGTRLTVT.

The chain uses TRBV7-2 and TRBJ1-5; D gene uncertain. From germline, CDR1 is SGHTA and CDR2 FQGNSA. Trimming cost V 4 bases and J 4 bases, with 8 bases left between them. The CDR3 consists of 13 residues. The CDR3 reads CASSSDRNQPQHF. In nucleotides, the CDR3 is TGTGCCAGCAGCTCTGACCGAAATCAGCCCCAGCATTTT.

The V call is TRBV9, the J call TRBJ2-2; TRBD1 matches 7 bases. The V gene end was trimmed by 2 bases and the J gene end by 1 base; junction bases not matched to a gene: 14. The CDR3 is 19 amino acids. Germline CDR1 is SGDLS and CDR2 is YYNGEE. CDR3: CASSVRGQWASWNTGELFF. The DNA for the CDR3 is TGTGCCAGCAGCGTTAGGGGACAGTGGGCCTCTTGGAACACCGGGGAGCTGTTTTTT.